This T cell receptor (beta chain) came from a study of vaccination and CD4 T cells after COVID-19. Study overall: The authors used overlapping spike peptides from SARS-CoV-2, HCoV-NL63, HCoV-OC43 and HCoV-229E to stimulate cells. General study findings and limits: Relatively few convalescent patients were studied, without early post-infection timepoints.

As for this clonotype: Its antigen is undetermined.

This CDR3 is 14 amino acids long. V lost 7 bases and J 0 bases, leaving 11 bases between the germline ends. Germline V gene sequence: CDR1 SGHTA, CDR2 FQGNSA. With the Oncomine TCR Beta short-read assay, DNA from cultured CD4+ T cells was sequenced. MiXCR, applied by TCRdb to the PCR reads, yields one record per CDR3 protein. The sample lists roughly 26,000 distinct CDR3 sequences, about 64% occurring once. Treatment reported: roughly ten-day PBMC culture with coronavirus spike peptide pools or control peptides (ViraFEST assay). TCRs were sequenced by ViraFEST after antigen-specific T cells had been expanded with peptide pools.

The V gene is TRBV7-2, the J gene TRBJ2-3; D possibly corresponds to TRBD1 (5 bases). The sequenced sample was CD4+ T cells from blood, cultured in vitro. This TCR was sampled from a human donor who had recovered from COVID-19. The CDR3 DNA reads TGTGCCAGCAAGGGGATCCCTAGCACAGATACGCAGTATTTT. Residues: CASKGIPSTDTQYF.